The entry below gives a single T cell receptor (beta chain) sequence along with its context. In the original analysis: Reference gene primer amplification gave nucleated cell count estimates. TCRdb's copy holds only in-frame clones and misses some; the assay was immunoSEQ multiplex PCR. The V and J calls and clone size were taken over from that table, and D and trimming were inferred from the DNA. The data hold around 160,000 clones, with approximately 83% observed a single time. These data belong to a study of blood T cell repertoires in COVID-19. The overall study: COVID-19 samples collected from the United States, Italy and Spain covered acute and convalescent phases. Sample material is recorded as cDNA or gDNA derived from T cells, B-cell-depleted T cells, or PBMCs.

The CDR3 is made up of 13 amino acids. Sequenced input: peripheral blood. This chain links TRBV21-1 with TRBJ2-7; the table's D gene call, TRBD2, was not cross checked with the DNA. TRBV21-1 is marked as a pseudogene. The source of this sequence is a woman aged 55-69 years with COVID-19, enrolled during active disease. CDR3 sequence (DNA): TGTGCCAGCAGCAATGGGGCTAGCGGGGAAGGGTACTTC. Translation: CASSNGASGEGYF.